By proportion, the clone carrying this T cell receptor (beta chain) is medium-sized (0.01 to 0.1%). Its antigen is as yet unknown. V was pared by 0 bases and J by 10 bases, with 17 bases of the junction left unmatched. Germline V lookup: CDR1 DFQATT, CDR2 SNEGSKA (reference sequence). This CDR3 is 18 amino acids long. These data come from a study of CD8 T cells in ankylosing spondylitis. TCRdb itself ran the 5' RACE reads through MiXCR, one entry per CDR3 protein. Among 150,000 or so distinct CDR3 sequences listed, approximately 10% were seen once. Broader study findings: Reportedly, significant enrichment of disease-linked clones occurred in matched ankylosing spondylitis synovial fluid.

This receptor was taken from a male donor with ankylosing spondylitis or in good health (not recorded which). The chain recombines TRBV20-1 with TRBJ2-1; 11 bases match TRBD2. The material sequenced was blood, either unsorted or a sorted T cell fraction (not recorded which). This CDR3 reads CSARDPDGASGRWLEQFF. DNA of the CDR3: TGCAGTGCTAGAGATCCAGATGGGGCTAGCGGGAGGTGGTTGGAGCAGTTCTTC.